This entry describes one T cell receptor (beta chain). This clonotype appeared a few times. Its specific antigen is unknown. Base qualities are not recorded, but no much larger clone differs from it by a single base. The record originates from a study of T cells after yellow fever vaccination (dated by TCRdb to the late 2010s). Looking at the study overall: The SMART-Seq v4 Ultra Low Input RNA kit was used to prepare libraries from fractions with low cell numbers. Two healthy male donors made up the cohort, one aged 18 to 29 years and the other aged 30 to 40 years. Bulk PBMC replicates and cell subsets were isolated from blood drawn at multiple timepoints before and after both primary and secondary immunization. To follow T-cell clones before and after primary and booster YFV17D yellow fever vaccination, bulk TCR alpha and beta repertoires were sequenced over time.

Reading the label with the study, this specimen's treatment or condition is: live attenuated yellow fever vaccine strain. Two biological replicates of bulk PBMCs were collected at each blood-draw timepoint. PBMCs were isolated from peripheral blood using a standard Ficoll-Paque protocol. RNA was extracted with TriZol from bulk PBMCs, CD4 and CD8 fractions, and dextramer-positive and dextramer-negative fractions. The paper as a whole reports these results and caveats: A small fraction of clonotypes showed up in both the CD4 and CD8 compartments, probably as a result of convergent recombination. Most clones expanded after primary vaccination were re-detected after the booster (about 96% of CD4 and around 86% of CD8), suggesting broad memory maintenance. Compared with the primary T-cell response, the secondary T-cell response was weaker but faster, peaking on day 5 rather than day 15. Computational filtering was needed because FACS-sorted repertoires could contain abundant contaminating clonotypes from the bulk population. The study included only two donors, which limits how far the findings can be generalized.

Here V drops 8 bases and J drops 5 bases, and the junction holds 6 bases not matched to any gene. Sequences SNHLY (CDR1) and FYNNEI (CDR2) are obtained from the germline V gene. Taken from cysteine to phenylalanine, the CDR3 has 13 residues. Kept here is only the CDR3 DNA, which spans 39 bases and is read in frame from base 1. TCR cDNA was synthesized by 5'RACE template switching, which introduced a universal primer site and unique molecular identifiers. cDNA synthesis was primed from both the TCR alpha and TCR beta constant segments. Library amplification used two PCR steps, and the second PCR step added sample barcodes and sequencing adapters. Sequencing of the libraries was done on either Illumina HiSeq 2500 (2x100 bp) or NovaSeq (2x150 bp). The paper's processing steps were these. MIGEC was used to demultiplex reads and collapse the reads into UMI consensus sequences, and MiXCR was used for V(D)J alignment. Vaccine-responding clonotypes were defined with edgeR using replicate PBMC samples, requiring FDR below 0.01 and a log2 fold change above 5 up to day 15. CD4 or CD8 identity was assigned to each bulk clonotype according to whether the clonotype was present at higher abundance in the sequenced CD4 repertoire or the sequenced CD8 repertoire. TCRdb trimmed public reads at Q25 via fastp, called clones via MiXCR and kept in-frame beta chains. Every entry covers one CDR3 protein and lists the most common genes and DNA from its rows. TCRdb assigned the V and J calls; the authors' analysis was not used. The sample table contains hundreds of thousands of distinct CDR3 sequences; only one count was recorded for around 8.1% of them. Approximately 18% of the sample lies in the top ten.

Here the chain combines TRBV2 and TRBJ2-3, and 8 bases in between align with TRBD2. The sample in question was PBMCs, obtained 35 to 50 days after the first yellow fever vaccination. This receptor was obtained from a man aged 18 to 30 who received the YFV17D yellow fever vaccine. The CDR3 protein: CASSGGGKDTQYF. The nucleotide sequence is TGTGCCAGCTCGGGGGGGGGTAAAGATACGCAGTATTTT.